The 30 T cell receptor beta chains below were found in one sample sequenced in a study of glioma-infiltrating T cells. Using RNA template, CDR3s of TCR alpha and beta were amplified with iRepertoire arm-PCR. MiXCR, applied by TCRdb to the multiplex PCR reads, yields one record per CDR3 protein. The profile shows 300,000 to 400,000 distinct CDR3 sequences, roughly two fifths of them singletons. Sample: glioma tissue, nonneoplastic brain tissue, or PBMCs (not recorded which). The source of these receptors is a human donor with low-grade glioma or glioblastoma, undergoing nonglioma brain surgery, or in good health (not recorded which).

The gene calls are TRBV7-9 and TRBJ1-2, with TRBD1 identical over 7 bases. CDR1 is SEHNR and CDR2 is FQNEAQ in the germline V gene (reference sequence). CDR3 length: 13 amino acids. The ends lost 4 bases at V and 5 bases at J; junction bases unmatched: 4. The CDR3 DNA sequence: TGTGCCAGCAGCTCTCGACAGGGATATGGCTACACCTTC. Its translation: CASSSRQGYGYTF. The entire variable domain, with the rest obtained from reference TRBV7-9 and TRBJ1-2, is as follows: DTGVSQNPRHKITKRGQNVTFRCDPISEHNRLYWYRQTLGQGPEFLTYFQNEAQLEKSRLLSDRFSAERPKGSFSTLEIQRTEQGDSAMYLCASSSRQGYGYTFGSGTRLTVV.

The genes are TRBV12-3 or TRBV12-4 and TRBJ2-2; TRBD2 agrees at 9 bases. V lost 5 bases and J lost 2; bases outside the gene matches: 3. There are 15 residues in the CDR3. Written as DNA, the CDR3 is TGTGCCAGCAGTCATAGCGGGAGCAACACCGGGGAGCTGTTTTTT. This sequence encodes CASSHSGSNTGELFF.

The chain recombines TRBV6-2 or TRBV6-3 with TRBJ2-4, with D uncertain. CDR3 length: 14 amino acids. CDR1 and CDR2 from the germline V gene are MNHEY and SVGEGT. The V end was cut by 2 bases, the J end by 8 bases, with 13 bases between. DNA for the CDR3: TGTGCCAGCAGTTACAGGGCAGATAAAGACATTCAGTACTTC. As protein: CASSYRADKDIQYF.

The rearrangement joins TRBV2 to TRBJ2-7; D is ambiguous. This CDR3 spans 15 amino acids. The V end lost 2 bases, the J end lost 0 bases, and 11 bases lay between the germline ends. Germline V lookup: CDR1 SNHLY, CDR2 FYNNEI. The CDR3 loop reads CASSEMSASSYEQYF. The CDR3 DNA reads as TGTGCCAGCAGTGAAATGTCGGCCAGCTCCTACGAGCAGTACTTC.

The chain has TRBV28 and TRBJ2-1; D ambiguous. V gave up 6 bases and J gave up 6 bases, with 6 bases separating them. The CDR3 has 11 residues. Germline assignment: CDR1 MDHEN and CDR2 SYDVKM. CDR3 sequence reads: CASSPLNEQFF. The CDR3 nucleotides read TGTGCCAGCAGCCCGCTCAATGAGCAGTTCTTC.

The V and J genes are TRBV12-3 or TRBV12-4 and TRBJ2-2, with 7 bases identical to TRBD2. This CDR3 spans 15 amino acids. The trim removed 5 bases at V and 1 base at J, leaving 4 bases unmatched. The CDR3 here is CASSTGRRNTGELFF. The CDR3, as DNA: TGTGCCAGCAGTACCGGGAGGAGGAACACCGGGGAGCTGTTTTTT.

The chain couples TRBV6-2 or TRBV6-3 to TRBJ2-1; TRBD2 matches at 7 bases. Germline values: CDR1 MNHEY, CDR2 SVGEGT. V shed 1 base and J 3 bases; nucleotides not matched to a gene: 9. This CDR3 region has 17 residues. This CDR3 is CASSYYLMAGVYNEQFF. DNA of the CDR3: TGTGCCAGCAGTTACTACCTCATGGCGGGGGTCTACAATGAGCAGTTCTTC.

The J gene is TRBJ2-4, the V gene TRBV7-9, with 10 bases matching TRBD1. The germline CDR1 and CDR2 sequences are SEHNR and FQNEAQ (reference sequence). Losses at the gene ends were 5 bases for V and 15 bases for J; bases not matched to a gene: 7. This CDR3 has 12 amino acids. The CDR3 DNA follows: TGTGCCAGCAGCCTGGGACAGGGGAACTCGTACTTC. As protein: CASSLGQGNSYF.

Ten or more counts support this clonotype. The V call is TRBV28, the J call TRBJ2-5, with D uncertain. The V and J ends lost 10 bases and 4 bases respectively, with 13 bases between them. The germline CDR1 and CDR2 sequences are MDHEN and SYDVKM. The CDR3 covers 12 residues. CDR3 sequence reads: CATTPRPETQYF. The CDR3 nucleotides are TGTGCCACCACCCCTAGACCAGAGACCCAGTACTTC.

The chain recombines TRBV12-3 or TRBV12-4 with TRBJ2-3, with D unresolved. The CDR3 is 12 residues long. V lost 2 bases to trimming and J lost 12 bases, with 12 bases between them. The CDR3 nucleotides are TGTGCCAGCAGTTTAATGCGGACCCACCAGTATTTT. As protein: CASSLMRTHQYF.

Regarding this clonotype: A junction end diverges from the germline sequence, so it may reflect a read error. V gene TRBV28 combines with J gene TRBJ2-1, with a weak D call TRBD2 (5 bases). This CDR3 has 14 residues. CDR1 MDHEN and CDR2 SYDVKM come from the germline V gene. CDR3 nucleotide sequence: TGTGCCAACACCCGGACTGCCGCCTACAAAGAGCAGTTCTTC. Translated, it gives CANTRTAAYKEQFF.

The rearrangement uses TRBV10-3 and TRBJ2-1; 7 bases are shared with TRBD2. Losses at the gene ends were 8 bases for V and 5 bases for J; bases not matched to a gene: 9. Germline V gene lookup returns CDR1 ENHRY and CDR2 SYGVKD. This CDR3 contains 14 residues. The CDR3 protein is CAIGSSGGNNEQFF. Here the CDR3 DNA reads TGTGCCATCGGCTCTAGCGGAGGTAACAATGAGCAGTTCTTC.

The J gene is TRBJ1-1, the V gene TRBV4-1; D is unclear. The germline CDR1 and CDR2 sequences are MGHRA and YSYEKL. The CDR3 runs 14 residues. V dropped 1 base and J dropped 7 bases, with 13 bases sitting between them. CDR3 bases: TGCGCCAGCAGCCAAGTCCGAATGAAAAGTGAAGCTTTCTTT. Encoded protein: CASSQVRMKSEAFF.

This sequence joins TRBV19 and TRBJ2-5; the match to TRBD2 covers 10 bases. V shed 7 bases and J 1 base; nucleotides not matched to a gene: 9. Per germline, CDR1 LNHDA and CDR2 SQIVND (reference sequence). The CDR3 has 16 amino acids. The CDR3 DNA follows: TGTGCCAGTACCGGCCGTAAGCGGGAGGGCCAAGAGACCCAGTACTTC. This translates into CASTGRKREGQETQYF.

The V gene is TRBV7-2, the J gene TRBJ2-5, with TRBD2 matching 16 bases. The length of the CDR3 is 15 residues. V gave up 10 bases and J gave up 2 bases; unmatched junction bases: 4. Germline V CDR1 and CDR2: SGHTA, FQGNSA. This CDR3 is CATAGLAGGQETQYF. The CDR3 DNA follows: TGTGCCACCGCGGGACTAGCGGGAGGGCAAGAGACCCAGTACTTC.

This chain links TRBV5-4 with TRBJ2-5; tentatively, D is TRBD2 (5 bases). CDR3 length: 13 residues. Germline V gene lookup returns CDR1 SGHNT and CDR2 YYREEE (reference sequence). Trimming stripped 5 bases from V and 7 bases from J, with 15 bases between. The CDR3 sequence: CASRTTRAGTQYF. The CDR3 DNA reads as TGTGCCAGCAGAACCACTAGGGCCGGGACCCAGTACTTC.

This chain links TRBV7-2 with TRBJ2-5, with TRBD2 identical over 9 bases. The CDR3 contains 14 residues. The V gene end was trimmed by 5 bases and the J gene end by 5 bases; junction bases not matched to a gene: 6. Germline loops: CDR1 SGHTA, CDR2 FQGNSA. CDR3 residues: CASSRGLAGETQYF. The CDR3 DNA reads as TGTGCCAGCAGCCGGGGACTAGCCGGGGAGACCCAGTACTTC.

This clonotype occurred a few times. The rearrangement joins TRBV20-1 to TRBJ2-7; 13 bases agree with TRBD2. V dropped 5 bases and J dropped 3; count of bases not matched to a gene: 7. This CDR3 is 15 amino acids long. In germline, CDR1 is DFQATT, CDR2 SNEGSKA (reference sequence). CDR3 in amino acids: CSAGTSGRGGYEQYF. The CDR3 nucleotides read TGCAGTGCTGGAACTAGCGGGAGGGGGGGCTACGAGCAGTACTTC.

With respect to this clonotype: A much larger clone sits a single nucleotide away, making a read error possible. Here the CDR3 DNA reads TGCAGTGCTAGAGATAATGGGGGAGCCTACGAGCAGTACTTC. Protein sequence: CSARDNGGAYEQYF. This rearrangement joins TRBV20-1 to TRBJ2-7; D assignment may be TRBD1 or TRBD2 (5 bases each). The V and J ends lost 0 bases and 2 bases respectively, with 11 bases between them. From germline, CDR1 is DFQATT and CDR2 SNEGSKA (reference sequence). This CDR3 comprises 14 residues.

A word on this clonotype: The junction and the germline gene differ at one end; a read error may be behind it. This CDR3 is CATSDRRAGAFSNGQFF. CDR3 bases: TGTGCCACCAGTGACCGCCGAGCGGGCGCCTTTTCCAATGGGCAGTTCTTC. V is TRBV24-1 and J is TRBJ2-1, with D possibly being TRBD2 (6 bases). This CDR3 contains 17 residues. The germline V gene has CDR1 KGHDR and CDR2 SFDVKD.

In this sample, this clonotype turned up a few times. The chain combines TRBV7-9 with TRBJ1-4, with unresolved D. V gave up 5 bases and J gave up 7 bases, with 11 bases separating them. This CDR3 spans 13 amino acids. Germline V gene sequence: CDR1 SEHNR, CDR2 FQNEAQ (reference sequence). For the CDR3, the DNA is TGTGCCAGCAGCCCCGACACTCCTGAAAAACTGTTTTTT. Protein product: CASSPDTPEKLFF.

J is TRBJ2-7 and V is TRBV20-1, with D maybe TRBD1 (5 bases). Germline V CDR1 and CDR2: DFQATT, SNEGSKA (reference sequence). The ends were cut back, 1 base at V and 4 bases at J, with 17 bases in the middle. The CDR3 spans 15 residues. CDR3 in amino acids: CSARGQTQALYEQYF. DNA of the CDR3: TGCAGTGCTAGAGGACAGACCCAAGCACTTTACGAGCAGTACTTC.

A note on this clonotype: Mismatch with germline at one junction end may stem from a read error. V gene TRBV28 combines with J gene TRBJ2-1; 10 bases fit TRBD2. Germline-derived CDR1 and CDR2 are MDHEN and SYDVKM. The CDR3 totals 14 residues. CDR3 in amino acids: CGSSYEASGSYQFF. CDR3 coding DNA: TGTGGCAGCAGTTACGAGGCTAGCGGGAGCTATCAGTTCTTC.

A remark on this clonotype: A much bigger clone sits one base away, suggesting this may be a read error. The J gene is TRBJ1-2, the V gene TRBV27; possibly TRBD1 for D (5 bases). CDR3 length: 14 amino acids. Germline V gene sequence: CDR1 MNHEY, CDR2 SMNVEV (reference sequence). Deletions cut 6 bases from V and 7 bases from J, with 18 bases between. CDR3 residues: CASRYWPGSSGYTF. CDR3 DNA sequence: TGTGCCAGCAGGTATTGGCCAGGGTCTAGTGGCTACACCTTC.

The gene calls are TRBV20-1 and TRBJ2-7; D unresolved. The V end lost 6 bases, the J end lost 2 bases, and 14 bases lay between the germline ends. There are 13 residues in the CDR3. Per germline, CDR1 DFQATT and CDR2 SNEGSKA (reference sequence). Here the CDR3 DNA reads TGCAGTGCAACAAAGATGACCACCTACGAGCAGTACTTC. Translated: CSATKMTTYEQYF.

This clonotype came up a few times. CDR3 in DNA: TGTGCCAGCAGTTTATCCTCGGAAGGTGCAAAACTGTTTTTT. As protein: CASSLSSEGAKLFF. The V gene is TRBV27, the J gene TRBJ1-4; D unclear. CDR1 and CDR2 (germline): MNHEY, SMNVEV (reference sequence). Deletions cut 0 bases from V and 10 bases from J, with 12 bases between. The CDR3 spans 14 residues.

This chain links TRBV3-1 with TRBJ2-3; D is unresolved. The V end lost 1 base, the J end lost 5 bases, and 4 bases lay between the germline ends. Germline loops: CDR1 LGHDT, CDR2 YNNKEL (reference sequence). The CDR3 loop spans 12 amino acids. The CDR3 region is CASSQALDTQYF. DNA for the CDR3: TGTGCCAGCAGCCAAGCACTAGATACGCAGTATTTT.

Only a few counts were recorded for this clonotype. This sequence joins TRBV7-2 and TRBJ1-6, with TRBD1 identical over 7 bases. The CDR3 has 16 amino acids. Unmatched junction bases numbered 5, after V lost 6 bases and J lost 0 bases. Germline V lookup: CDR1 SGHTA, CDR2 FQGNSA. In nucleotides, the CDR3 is TGTGCCAGCAGGCAGGACAGGAGCTCCTATAATTCACCCCTCCACTTT. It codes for CASRQDRSSYNSPLHF.

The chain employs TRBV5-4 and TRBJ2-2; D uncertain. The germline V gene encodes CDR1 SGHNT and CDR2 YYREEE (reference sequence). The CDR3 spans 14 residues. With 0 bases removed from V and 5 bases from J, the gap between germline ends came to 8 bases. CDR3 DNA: TGTGCCAGCAGCTTGGTGGAGTTTACCGGGGAGCTGTTTTTT. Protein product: CASSLVEFTGELFF.

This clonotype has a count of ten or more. Here the CDR3 reads CSARPPSLAGASYEQYF. The CDR3 DNA follows: TGCAGTGCTAGACCCCCCTCTCTAGCGGGAGCCTCCTACGAGCAGTACTTC. V and J are TRBV20-1 and TRBJ2-7; 10 bases match TRBD2. CDR1 DFQATT and CDR2 SNEGSKA come from the germline V gene (reference sequence). Trimming removed 2 bases from V and 0 bases from J; junction bases left unmatched: 10. This CDR3 spans 17 amino acids.